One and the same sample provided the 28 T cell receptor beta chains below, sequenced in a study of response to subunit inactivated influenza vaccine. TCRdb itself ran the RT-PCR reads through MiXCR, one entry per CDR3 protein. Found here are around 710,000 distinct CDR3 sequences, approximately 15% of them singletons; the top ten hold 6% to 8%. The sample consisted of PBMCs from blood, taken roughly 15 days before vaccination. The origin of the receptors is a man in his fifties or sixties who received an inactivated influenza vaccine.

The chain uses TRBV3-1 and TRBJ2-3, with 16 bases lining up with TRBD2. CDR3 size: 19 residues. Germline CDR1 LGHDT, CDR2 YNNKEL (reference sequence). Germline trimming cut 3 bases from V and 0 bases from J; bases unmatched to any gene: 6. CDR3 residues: CASSQGLAGGQPSTDTQYF. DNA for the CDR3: TGTGCCAGCAGCCAGGGACTAGCGGGGGGGCAACCTAGCACAGATACGCAGTATTTT.

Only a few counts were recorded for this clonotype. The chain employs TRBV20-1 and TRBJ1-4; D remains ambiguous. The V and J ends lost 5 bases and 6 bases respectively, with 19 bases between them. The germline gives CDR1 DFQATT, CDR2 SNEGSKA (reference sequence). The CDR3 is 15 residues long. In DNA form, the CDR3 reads TGCAGTGCTCCCGACCGGGGATCAGTGGATGAAAAACTGTTTTTT. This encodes CSAPDRGSVDEKLFF.

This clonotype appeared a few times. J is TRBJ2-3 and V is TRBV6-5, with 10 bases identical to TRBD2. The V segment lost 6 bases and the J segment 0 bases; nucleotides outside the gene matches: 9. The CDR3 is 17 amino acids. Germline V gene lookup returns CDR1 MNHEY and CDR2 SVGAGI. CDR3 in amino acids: CASSLAGGIRSTDTQYF. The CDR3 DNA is TGTGCCAGCAGCTTAGCGGGGGGCATCCGAAGCACAGATACGCAGTATTTT.

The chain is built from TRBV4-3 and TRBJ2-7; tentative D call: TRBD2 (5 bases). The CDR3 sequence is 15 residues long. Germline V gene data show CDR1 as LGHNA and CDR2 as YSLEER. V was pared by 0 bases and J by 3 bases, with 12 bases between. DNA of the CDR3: TGCGCCAGCAGCCAAGACTCCGCGGGTATCTACGAGCAGTACTTC. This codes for CASSQDSAGIYEQYF.

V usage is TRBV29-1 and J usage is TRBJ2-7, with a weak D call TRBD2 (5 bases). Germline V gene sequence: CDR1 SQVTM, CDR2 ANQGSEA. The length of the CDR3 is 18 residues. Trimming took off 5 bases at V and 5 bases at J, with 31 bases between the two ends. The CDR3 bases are TGCAGCGTTCCTAAGCAAGGGTGGCTAGCCGGCTTTGACAACGAGCAGTACTTC. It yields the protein CSVPKQGWLAGFDNEQYF.

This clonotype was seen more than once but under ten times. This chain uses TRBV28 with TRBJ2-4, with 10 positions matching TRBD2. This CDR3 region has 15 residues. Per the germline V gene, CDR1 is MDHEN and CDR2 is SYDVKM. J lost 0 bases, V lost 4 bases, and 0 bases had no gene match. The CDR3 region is CASSWTSGAKNIQYF. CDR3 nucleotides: TGTGCCAGCAGTTGGACTAGCGGAGCCAAAAACATTCAGTACTTC. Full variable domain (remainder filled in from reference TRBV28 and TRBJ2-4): DVKVTQSSRYLVKRTGEKVFLECVQDMDHENMFWYRQDPGLGLRLIYFSYDVKMKEKGDIPEGYSVSREKKERFSLILESASTNQTSMYLCASSWTSGAKNIQYFGAGTRLSVL.

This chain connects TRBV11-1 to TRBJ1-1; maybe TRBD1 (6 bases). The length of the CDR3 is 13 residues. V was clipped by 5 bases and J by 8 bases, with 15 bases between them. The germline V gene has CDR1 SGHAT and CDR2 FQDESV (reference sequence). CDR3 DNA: TGTGCCAGCAGCCCGGACAGTAGGGTCGAAGCTTTCTTT. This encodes CASSPDSRVEAFF.

In DNA, the CDR3 is TGTGCCACCAGACAGGGAAAGATTAATGAAAAACTGTTTTTT. As protein: CATRQGKINEKLFF. The rearrangement joins TRBV15 to TRBJ1-4; maybe TRBD1 (6 bases). The V gene lost 6 bases and the J gene lost 4 bases, with 12 bases spanning the gap. Looked up from germline, CDR1 is LNHNV and CDR2 is YYDKDF (reference sequence). The length of the CDR3 is 14 residues.

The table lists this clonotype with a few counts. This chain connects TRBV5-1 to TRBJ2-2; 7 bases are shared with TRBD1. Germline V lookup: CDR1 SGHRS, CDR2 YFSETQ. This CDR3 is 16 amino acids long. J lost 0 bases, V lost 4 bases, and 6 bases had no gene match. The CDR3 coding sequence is TGCGCCAGCAGCGGCTCGGGACAGTCGAACACCGGGGAGCTGTTTTTT. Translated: CASSGSGQSNTGELFF. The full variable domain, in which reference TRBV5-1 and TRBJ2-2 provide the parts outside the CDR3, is KAGVTQTPRYLIKTRGQQVTLSCSPISGHRSVSWYQQTPGQGLQFLFEYFSETQRNKGNFPGRFSGRQFSNSRSEMNVSTLELGDSALYLCASSGSGQSNTGELFFGEGSRLTVL.

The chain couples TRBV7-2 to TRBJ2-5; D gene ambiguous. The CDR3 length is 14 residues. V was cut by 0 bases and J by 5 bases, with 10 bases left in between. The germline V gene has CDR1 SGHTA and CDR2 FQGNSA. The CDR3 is CASSLALPLETQYF. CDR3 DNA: TGTGCCAGCAGCTTAGCGTTGCCCCTCGAGACCCAGTACTTC.

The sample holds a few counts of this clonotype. The CDR3 loop is CASSRGGAIRDTQYF. The CDR3 DNA is TGTGCCAGCAGCCGCGGGGGGGCCATTCGAGATACGCAGTATTTT. V is TRBV3-1 and J is TRBJ2-3, with 9 bases fitting TRBD2. The germline gives CDR1 LGHDT, CDR2 YNNKEL (reference sequence). V was pared by 4 bases and J by 5 bases, with 7 bases of the junction left unmatched. This CDR3 region has 15 residues.

Here the CDR3 DNA reads TGCGCCAGCCCCTCAGGACGTTTTCAGAATGAGCAGTTCTTC. Its translation: CASPSGRFQNEQFF. The genes are TRBV23-1 and TRBJ2-1, with D uncertain. TRBV23-1 is annotated as an ORF whose role is uncertain. This CDR3 region has 14 residues. Trimming removed 8 bases at V and 7 bases at J, with 18 bases between.

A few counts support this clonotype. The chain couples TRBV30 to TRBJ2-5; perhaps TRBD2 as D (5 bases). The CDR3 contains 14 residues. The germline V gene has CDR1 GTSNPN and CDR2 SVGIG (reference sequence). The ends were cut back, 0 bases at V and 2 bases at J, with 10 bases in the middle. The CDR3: CAWSVPPGQETQYF. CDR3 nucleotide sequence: TGTGCCTGGAGTGTACCACCGGGACAAGAGACCCAGTACTTC. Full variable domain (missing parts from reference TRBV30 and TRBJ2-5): SQTIHQWPATLVQPVGSPLSLECTVEGTSNPNLYWYRQAAGRGLQLLFYSVGIGQISSEVPQNLSASRPQDRQFILSSKKLLLSDSGFYLCAWSVPPGQETQYFGPGTRLLVL.

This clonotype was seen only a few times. The CDR3 loop reads CSASQGLSRSDTQYF. DNA for the CDR3: TGCAGTGCGTCGCAGGGACTTTCCCGGTCAGATACGCAGTATTTT. J is TRBJ2-3 and V is TRBV20-1, with D tentatively TRBD2 (6 bases). V gave up 6 bases and J gave up 4 bases, with 20 bases separating them. Germline V gene data show CDR1 as DFQATT and CDR2 as SNEGSKA (reference sequence). The CDR3 runs to 15 residues.

The DNA for the CDR3 is TGTGCCAGCAGCCCAAGTACCGGGACAGTCAACGAGCAGTACTTC. Translation: CASSPSTGTVNEQYF. This chain connects TRBV11-2 to TRBJ2-7; TRBD1 matches 7 bases. Germline V gene data show CDR1 as SGHAT and CDR2 as FQNNGV. Trimming cost V 5 bases and J 5 bases; bases outside gene matches: 12. This CDR3 has 15 residues.

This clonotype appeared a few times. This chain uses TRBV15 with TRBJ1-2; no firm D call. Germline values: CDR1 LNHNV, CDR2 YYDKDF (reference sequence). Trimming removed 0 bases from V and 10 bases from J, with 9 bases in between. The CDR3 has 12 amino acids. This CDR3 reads CATSREVKPYTF. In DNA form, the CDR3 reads TGTGCCACCAGCAGAGAGGTCAAGCCCTACACCTTC.

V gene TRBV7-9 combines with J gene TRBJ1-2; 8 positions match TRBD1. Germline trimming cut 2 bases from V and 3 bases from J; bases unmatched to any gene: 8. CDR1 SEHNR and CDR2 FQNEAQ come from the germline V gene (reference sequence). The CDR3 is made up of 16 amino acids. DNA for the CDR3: TGTGCCAGCAGCTTACCCGGACAGGGAGTAGACTATGGCTACACCTTC. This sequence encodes CASSLPGQGVDYGYTF.

The CDR3 spells CASSLALASQTRELFF. The CDR3 coding sequence is TGTGCCAGCAGCTTAGCGCTGGCAAGTCAGACCCGGGAGCTGTTTTTT. This chain links TRBV7-8 with TRBJ2-2; D is unresolved. Trimming removed 0 bases at V and 9 bases at J, with 17 bases between. The CDR3 is made up of 16 amino acids. Germline V gene lookup returns CDR1 SGHVS and CDR2 FQNEAQ.

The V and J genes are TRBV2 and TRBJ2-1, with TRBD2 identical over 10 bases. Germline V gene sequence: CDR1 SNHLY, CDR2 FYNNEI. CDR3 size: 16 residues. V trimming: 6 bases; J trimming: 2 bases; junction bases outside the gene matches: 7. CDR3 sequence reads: CASSPGLAITYNEQFF. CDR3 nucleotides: TGTGCCAGCAGCCCGGGACTAGCGATTACCTACAATGAGCAGTTCTTC.

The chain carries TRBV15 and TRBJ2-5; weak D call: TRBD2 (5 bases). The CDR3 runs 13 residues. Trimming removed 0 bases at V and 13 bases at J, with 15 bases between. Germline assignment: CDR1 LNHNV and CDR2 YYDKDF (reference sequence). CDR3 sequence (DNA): TGTGCCACCAGCAGAGACGGGATCGAACCACTGTACTTC. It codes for CATSRDGIEPLYF.

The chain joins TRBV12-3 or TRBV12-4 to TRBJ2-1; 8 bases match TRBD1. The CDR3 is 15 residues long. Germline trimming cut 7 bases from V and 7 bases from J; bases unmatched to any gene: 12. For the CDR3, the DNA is TGTGCCAGCACCCCCACAGGGGGACCTCAGAATGAGCAGTTCTTC. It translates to CASTPTGGPQNEQFF.

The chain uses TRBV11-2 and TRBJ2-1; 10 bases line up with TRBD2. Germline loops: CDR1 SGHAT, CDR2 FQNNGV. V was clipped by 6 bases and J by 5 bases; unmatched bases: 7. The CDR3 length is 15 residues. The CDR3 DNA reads TGTGCCAGCAGACAAACTAGCGGGATTAACAATGAGCAGTTCTTC. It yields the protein CASRQTSGINNEQFF.

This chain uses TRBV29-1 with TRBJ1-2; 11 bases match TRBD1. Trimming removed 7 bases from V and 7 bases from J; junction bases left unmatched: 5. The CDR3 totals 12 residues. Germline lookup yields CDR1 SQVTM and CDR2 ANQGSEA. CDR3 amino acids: CSGGQGARGYTF. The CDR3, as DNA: TGCAGCGGTGGACAGGGGGCACGTGGCTACACCTTC. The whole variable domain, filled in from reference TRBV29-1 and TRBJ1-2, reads SAVISQKPSRDICQRGTSLTIQCQVDSQVTMMFWYRQQPGQSLTLIATANQGSEATYESGFVIDKFPISRPNLTFSTLTVSNMSPEDSSIYLCSGGQGARGYTFGSGTRLTVV.

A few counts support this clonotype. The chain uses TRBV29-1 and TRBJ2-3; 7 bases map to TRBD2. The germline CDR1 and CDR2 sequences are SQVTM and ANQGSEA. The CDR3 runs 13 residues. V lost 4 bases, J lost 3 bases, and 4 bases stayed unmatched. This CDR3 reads CSVAAGVTDTQYF. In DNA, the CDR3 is TGCAGCGTTGCGGCGGGAGTGACAGATACGCAGTATTTT.

CDR3 protein: CATSIGGLAKNIQYF. For the CDR3, the DNA is TGTGCCACCAGCATCGGAGGCCTAGCCAAAAACATTCAGTACTTC. This chain joins TRBV15 and TRBJ2-4; TRBD2 is a possible D gene (5 bases). The V and J ends lost 4 bases and 0 bases respectively, with 10 bases between them. This CDR3 has 15 residues. From germline, CDR1 is LNHNV and CDR2 YYDKDF (reference sequence).

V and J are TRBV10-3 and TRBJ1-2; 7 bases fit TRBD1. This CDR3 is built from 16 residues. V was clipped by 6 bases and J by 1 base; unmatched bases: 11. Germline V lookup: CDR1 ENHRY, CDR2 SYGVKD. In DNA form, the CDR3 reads TGTGCCATCAGATCCGGGACAGCAGGTGGTAACTATGGCTACACCTTC. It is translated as CAIRSGTAGGNYGYTF.

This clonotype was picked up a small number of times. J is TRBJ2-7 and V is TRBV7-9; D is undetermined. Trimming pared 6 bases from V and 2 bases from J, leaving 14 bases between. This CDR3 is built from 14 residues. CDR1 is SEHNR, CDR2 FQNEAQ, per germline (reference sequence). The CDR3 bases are TGTGCCAGCAGTAGTTCGGGCCTTGCCTACGAGCAGTACTTC. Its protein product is CASSSSGLAYEQYF.

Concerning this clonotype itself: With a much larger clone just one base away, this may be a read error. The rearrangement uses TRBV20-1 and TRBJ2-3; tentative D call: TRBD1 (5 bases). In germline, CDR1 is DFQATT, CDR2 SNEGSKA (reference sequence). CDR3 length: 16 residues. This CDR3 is CSARSLDLGGTGTQYF. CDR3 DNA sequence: TGCAGTGCTAGATCCCTGGACCTGGGCGGTACAGGTACGCAGTATTTT.